This TCR beta chain stems from a study of blood T cells in healthy people across ages. Study-wide points: Long-lived donors exceeded aged donors in naive CD4+ cells and diversity.

As to this clonotype: The antigen is not known.

The germline CDR1 and CDR2 sequences are MNHEY and SMNVEV (reference sequence). V shed 7 bases and J shed 8 bases, with 18 bases lying between them. The CDR3 is 14 residues long. Peripheral blood was drawn, roughly 10 milliliters per donor. Primed by a sample-barcoded 5' primer and a J-beta primer mix, a second PCR proceeded for roughly 7 to 11 cycles. TCRdb reprocessed the 5' RACE reads with MiXCR, giving one entry per CDR3 protein. The data contain 650,000 to 1,000,000 distinct CDR3 sequences, about 42% of them singletons. The genes are TRBV27 and TRBJ2-1; D unclear. The receptor was isolated from a man older than 75 in good health. Sequencing was done on a sample of blood. The CDR3 sequence: CASKAGPPGDEQFF. As DNA, the CDR3 is TGTGCCAGCAAGGCCGGTCCCCCGGGCGATGAGCAGTTCTTC.